These 3 T cell receptor beta chains were sequenced from one sample in a study of PD-1 blockade in classical Hodgkin lymphoma. The repertoire was sequenced with immunoSEQ multiplex PCR; TCRdb's copy has only in-frame clones and lacks some. The sample records tens of thousands of clones, about 93% being singletons. Every patient had relapsed following autologous stem cell transplantation, and cohorts differed in brentuximab vedotin exposure. The sequenced sample was peripheral blood mononuclear cells (PBMCs), obtained at baseline. Source of these receptors: a human donor with classical Hodgkin lymphoma.

CDR3 nucleotide sequence: TGTGCCAGCAGTGGCCTAGCGGGACTCCAAGAGACCCAGTACTTC. As protein: CASSGLAGLQETQYF. The rearrangement uses TRBV6-1 and TRBJ2-5; 9 positions match TRBD2. The length of the CDR3 is 15 residues. Germline values: CDR1 MNHNS, CDR2 SASEGT. Unmatched junction bases numbered 4, after V lost 4 bases and J lost 1 base.

The chain links TRBV28 to TRBJ2-7; 8 bases line up with TRBD1. This CDR3 spans 16 amino acids. V was clipped by 4 bases and J by 4 bases; unmatched bases: 12. CDR1 is MDHEN, CDR2 SYDVKM, per germline. This CDR3 reads CASSSPTGANEYEQYF. CDR3 DNA sequence: TGTGCCAGCAGTTCTCCGACAGGGGCTAATGAGTACGAGCAGTACTTC. Using reference TRBV28 and TRBJ2-7 for the parts outside the CDR3, the full variable domain is DVKVTQSSRYLVKRTGEKVFLECVQDMDHENMFWYRQDPGLGLRLIYFSYDVKMKEKGDIPEGYSVSREKKERFSLILESASTNQTSMYLCASSSPTGANEYEQYFGPGTRLTVT.

The rearrangement joins TRBV30 to TRBJ2-7; 7 bases align to TRBD1. Germline-derived CDR1 and CDR2 are GTSNPN and SVGIG (reference sequence). Unmatched junction bases numbered 6, after V lost 3 bases and J lost 4 bases. This CDR3 region has 13 residues. CDR3 region: CAWREEGAYEQYF. The CDR3 DNA follows: TGTGCCTGGAGGGAAGAGGGGGCTTACGAGCAGTACTTC.